Below, 22 T cell receptor beta chains from the same sample are listed, as sequenced in a study of T cell responses to AZD1222 COVID-19 vaccine. The data were produced by immunoSEQ multiplex PCR, yet TCRdb's version contains in-frame clones alone and is incomplete. The sample contains about 200,000 clones, around 94% of which appear only once. The sample consisted of peripheral blood, taken 28 days after the second dose of the MenACWY control vaccine. These receptors were taken from an adult who received the MenACWY meningococcal vaccine as a control.

Comment on this clone: At one of its ends the junction is not consistent with the germline gene, which may arise from a read error. V gene TRBV29-1 combines with J gene TRBJ1-3, with D uncertain. CDR1 and CDR2 (germline): SQVTM, ANQGSEA. This CDR3 has 11 residues. The CDR3 reads CGSGSGNTIYF. The CDR3 region has the DNA TGTGGATCGGGGAGTGGAAACACCATATATTTT.

The CDR3, as DNA: TGTGCCAGCAGCTCAAACCCCGAGAGTGCAACTAATGAAAAACTGTTTTTT. This gives the protein CASSSNPESATNEKLFF. J is TRBJ1-4 and V is TRBV11-2, with unresolved D. CDR3 length equals 17 residues. V was trimmed by 4 bases and J by 0 bases, leaving 15 bases between them. CDR1 and CDR2 from the germline V gene are SGHAT and FQNNGV.

In DNA, the CDR3 is TGTGCCAGCAGTTTGGACATACTATACGAGCAGTACTTC. This translates into CASSLDILYEQYF. The V call is TRBV6-5, the J call TRBJ2-7, with D possibly matching TRBD1 (5 bases). Germline CDR1 reads MNHEY; CDR2 reads SVGAGI. The CDR3 is 13 amino acids. Trimming removed 4 bases from V and 4 bases from J, with 11 bases in between.

V and J are TRBV18 and TRBJ1-5; D is undetermined. The CDR3 is 13 residues long. Germline V gives CDR1 KGHSH, CDR2 LQKENI. V lost 2 bases and J lost 3, with 5 bases in between. The CDR3 coding sequence is TGTGCCAGCTCACCAGGGTACAATCAGCCCCAGCATTTT. Its translation is CASSPGYNQPQHF.

CDR3 amino acids: CASSQEGGSYNEQFF. CDR3 sequence (DNA): TGCGCCAGCAGCCAAGAAGGAGGCTCCTACAATGAGCAGTTCTTC. The chain recombines TRBV4-1 with TRBJ2-1; TRBD2 is a possible D gene (5 bases). There are 15 residues in the CDR3. The germline gives CDR1 MGHRA, CDR2 YSYEKL. V was pared by 0 bases and J by 0 bases, with 6 bases between.

The V call is TRBV5-5, the J call TRBJ1-1; D unresolved. V was cut by 0 bases and J by 7 bases, with 7 bases left in between. Germline V lookup: CDR1 SGHKS, CDR2 YYEKEE (reference sequence). The CDR3 totals 12 residues. The CDR3 nucleotides are TGTGCCAGCAGCTTGGCCGACGGTGAAGCTTTCTTT. It translates to CASSLADGEAFF. Full variable domain (rest looked up from reference TRBV5-5 and TRBJ1-1): DAGVTQSPTHLIKTRGQQVTLRCSPISGHKSVSWYQQVLGQGPQFIFQYYEKEERGRGNFPDRFSARQFPNYSSELNVNALLLGDSALYLCASSLADGEAFFGQGTRLTVV.

V usage is TRBV19 and J usage is TRBJ2-5; 14 bases agree with TRBD2. Per germline, CDR1 LNHDA and CDR2 SQIVND (reference sequence). J gave up 4 bases and V 5 bases, and 9 bases lay outside the gene matches. The CDR3 consists of 17 residues. Here the CDR3 reads CASSPAGTSGGRETQYF. CDR3 in DNA: TGTGCCAGTAGTCCAGCCGGGACTAGCGGGGGTCGAGAGACCCAGTACTTC.

V gene TRBV19 combines with J gene TRBJ1-1; unclear D gene. V lost 2 bases, J lost 4 bases, and 14 bases lay in between. Germline-derived CDR1 and CDR2 are LNHDA and SQIVND (reference sequence). The CDR3 runs to 15 residues. CDR3: CASSINRRLGTEAFF. The DNA for the CDR3 is TGTGCCAGTAGTATAAACCGGCGCCTTGGCACTGAAGCTTTCTTT.

This clone appeared once. The chain is built from TRBV27 and TRBJ2-3; TRBD2 matches at 8 bases. The germline CDR1 and CDR2 sequences are MNHEY and SMNVEV (reference sequence). CDR3 length equals 16 residues. V lost 3 bases and J lost 0; bases outside the gene matches: 5. The CDR3 loop is CASSFTGTRSTDTQYF. In DNA, the CDR3 is TGTGCCAGCAGTTTTACCGGGACTAGGAGCACAGATACGCAGTATTTT.

V usage is TRBV7-9 and J usage is TRBJ2-7, with 10 bases aligning to TRBD2. Trimming took 6 bases from V and 2 from J; bases not matched to a gene: 10. CDR1 and CDR2 from the germline V gene are SEHNR and FQNEAQ (reference sequence). The CDR3 has 16 amino acids. The CDR3 DNA reads TGTGCCAGCAGACCTATTCTAGCGGGGGACACCTACGAGCAGTACTTC. Translation gives CASRPILAGDTYEQYF.

The gene calls are TRBV11-3 and TRBJ2-7; TRBD2 agrees at 8 bases. The CDR3 loop spans 14 amino acids. J gave up 0 bases and V 5 bases, and 3 bases lay outside the gene matches. Germline CDR1 reads SGHNT; CDR2 reads YENEEA. This CDR3 is CASSPGLGSYEQYF. The CDR3 DNA reads TGTGCCAGCAGCCCGGGACTAGGCTCCTACGAGCAGTACTTC.

In DNA form, the CDR3 reads TGTGCCAGCAGCGGAGGAGCGGGAGAGTCCTACAATGAGCAGTTCTTC. Encoded protein: CASSGGAGESYNEQFF. The V call is TRBV9, the J call TRBJ2-1, with 8 bases fitting TRBD2. CDR3 length: 16 amino acids. Germline V gene lookup returns CDR1 SGDLS and CDR2 YYNGEE. The J segment lost 1 base and the V segment lost 3 bases, leaving 6 bases of the junction unmatched.

The genes are TRBV6-5 and TRBJ1-1, with 7 bases aligning to TRBD1. Trimming took 0 bases from V and 4 from J; bases not matched to a gene: 2. CDR1 is MNHEY, CDR2 SVGAGI, per germline. The CDR3 contains 14 residues. Written as DNA, the CDR3 is TGTGCCAGCAGTTACTCACCAGGGGGCACTGAAGCTTTCTTT. This codes for CASSYSPGGTEAFF.

V usage is TRBV7-3 and J usage is TRBJ2-7; D is perhaps TRBD1 (5 bases). Per the germline V gene, CDR1 is SGHTA and CDR2 is FQGTGA. There are 14 residues in the CDR3. V was shortened by 5 bases and J by 3 bases, with 14 bases between the two germline ends. As DNA, the CDR3 is TGTGCCAGCAGCCCTACCCCAGGGTACTACGAGCAGTACTTC. Its protein is CASSPTPGYYEQYF.

The J gene is TRBJ2-3, the V gene TRBV7-9, with D maybe TRBD2 (6 bases). The CDR3 is 16 residues long. The V end was cut by 5 bases, the J end by 4 bases, with 19 bases between. In germline, CDR1 is SEHNR, CDR2 FQNEAQ (reference sequence). The CDR3 protein is CASSPGQGWGADTQYF. CDR3 bases: TGTGCCAGCAGCCCGGGGCAGGGATGGGGGGCAGATACGCAGTATTTT.

The chain uses TRBV14 and TRBJ2-3; D ambiguous. This CDR3 contains 14 residues. Trimming took 1 base from V and 3 from J, leaving 8 bases between them. Germline CDR1 SGHDN, CDR2 FVKESK. CDR3 DNA: TGTGCCAGCAGCCAAGTTCCAGCGACAGATACGCAGTATTTT. It yields the protein CASSQVPATDTQYF.

The chain is built from TRBV9 and TRBJ2-7; D call uncertain. Germline lookup yields CDR1 SGDLS and CDR2 YYNGEE. Trimming stripped 0 bases from V and 0 bases from J, with 10 bases between. This CDR3 has 15 residues. In DNA, the CDR3 is TGTGCCAGCAGCGTAGATTGGTCCGACTCCTACGAGCAGTACTTC. This sequence encodes CASSVDWSDSYEQYF.

The chain has TRBV6-5 and TRBJ2-7; D tentatively fits TRBD1 or TRBD2 (5 bases each). Germline V lookup: CDR1 MNHEY, CDR2 SVGAGI. CDR3 length: 15 residues. V was cut by 6 bases and J by 0 bases, with 15 bases left in between. The CDR3 protein is CASSPGRLSSYEQYF. The CDR3 DNA follows: TGTGCCAGCAGCCCGGGACGGTTGAGCTCCTACGAGCAGTACTTC.

V and J are TRBV2 and TRBJ2-2; the D is unclear. Germline V CDR1 and CDR2: SNHLY, FYNNEI. The V gene lost 6 bases and the J gene lost 4 bases, with 15 bases spanning the gap. CDR3 length: 15 residues. The CDR3 reads CASRATRGGTGELFF. The CDR3 region has the DNA TGTGCCAGCAGAGCTACCCGCGGTGGCACCGGGGAGCTGTTTTTT.

The chain links TRBV28 to TRBJ1-6; tentative D call: TRBD1 (6 bases). The germline gives CDR1 MDHEN, CDR2 SYDVKM. V lost 1 base and J lost 6, with 16 bases in between. The length of the CDR3 is 17 residues. The CDR3 is CASSLSRWGTSNSPLHF. The CDR3 coding sequence is TGTGCCAGCAGTTTATCGCGTTGGGGGACAAGTAATTCACCCCTCCACTTT.

The chain couples TRBV10-3 to TRBJ2-1; 15 bases align to TRBD2. The trim removed 2 bases at V and 0 bases at J, leaving 5 bases unmatched. The CDR3 is 19 amino acids. Germline V gene data show CDR1 as ENHRY and CDR2 as SYGVKD. This CDR3 reads CAISEVGTSGRSSYNEQFF. The CDR3 bases are TGTGCCATCAGTGAGGTGGGGACTAGCGGGAGGAGCTCCTACAATGAGCAGTTCTTC.

This clone has a single count. The chain has TRBV6-1 and TRBJ1-2, with D possibly being TRBD1 (5 bases). The CDR3 is 16 amino acids. Germline loops: CDR1 MNHNS, CDR2 SASEGT. The V gene lost 3 bases and the J gene lost 4 bases, with 18 bases spanning the gap. The CDR3 DNA follows: TGTGCCAGCAGTGATATAGGAGGGGCGCTGGGCTATGGCTACACCTTC. Encoded protein: CASSDIGGALGYGYTF.